The entry below describes one T cell receptor (beta chain). Its antigen is not identified. The V gene's germline CDR1 is LGHDT and CDR2 YNNKEL (reference sequence). The length of the CDR3 is 13 residues. The junction had 4 bases not matched to a gene; V was cut back by 1 base and J by 7 bases. Some clones are missing from TCRdb's copy, which holds only in-frame ones; the method was immunoSEQ multiplex PCR. Here the sample spans 70,000 to 85,000 clones, around 82% being singletons. These data belong to a study of T cell responses to AZD1222 COVID-19 vaccine. Pooled in the analysis were second doses at about 4 or about 12 weeks. Findings of the study overall: Spike was spanned by vaccine-associated CD4 TCRs, which were dominant at 160-218 and 743-854. Nearly half of the spike-specific TCRs reportedly recognize variant regions that carry no mutations. Just five or six AZD1222 recipients were seropositive at baseline.

The sequencing here drew on peripheral blood, taken 28 days after the second AZD1222 dose. The rearrangement links TRBV3-1 (or the pseudogene TRBV3-2) to TRBJ2-7; 7 nucleotides align to TRBD2. This clonotype was obtained from an adult who received the AZD1222 COVID-19 vaccine. DNA for the CDR3: TGTGCCAGCAGCCAAGTAGGGACTATAGAGCAGTACTTC. This sequence encodes CASSQVGTIEQYF.